This T cell receptor (beta chain) originates from a study of T cell responses to AZD1222 COVID-19 vaccine. A note on this clone: Antigen: not known.

V was shortened by 5 bases and J by 1 base, with 9 bases between the two germline ends. Germline V lookup: CDR1 SGHTA, CDR2 FQGTGA. CDR3 length equals 15 residues. Method: immunoSEQ multiplex PCR; TCRdb's copy keeps in-frame clones and lacks some. The data hold approximately 200,000 clones, with just over 90% observed a single time. Study observations and caveats: The study identified only five to seven AZD1222 recipients as seropositive at baseline.

This specimen was peripheral blood, taken 28 days after the second AZD1222 dose. The chain has TRBV7-3 and TRBJ2-6; unclear D gene. This TCR was recovered from an adult who received the AZD1222 COVID-19 vaccine. The CDR3: CASSQVSSGANVLTF. DNA of the CDR3: TGTGCCAGCAGCCAAGTTAGTTCTGGGGCCAACGTCCTGACTTTC.